Included here is one T cell receptor (beta chain) sequence, with context. Antigen: not known. CDR3 length: 15 amino acids. CDR1 is SQVTM and CDR2 is ANQGSEA in the germline V gene. Losses at the gene ends were 3 bases for V and 2 bases for J; bases not matched to a gene: 6. PCR was performed a second time for roughly 7 to 11 cycles using a sample-barcoded 5' primer and a J-beta primer mix. TCRdb itself ran the 5' RACE reads through MiXCR, one entry per CDR3 protein. In the table there are 1.2 million to 1.5 million distinct CDR3 sequences, roughly 64% of which are singletons. Isolating PBMCs gave at least 6 million of these cells per sample. The sample originates from a study of blood T cells in healthy people across ages. Study-wide points: A strong correlation was found between TCR beta diversity and the percentage of naive T cells. Among T cells, TCR beta diversity per million cells dropped roughly linearly as age rose.

The chain recombines TRBV29-1 with TRBJ2-5, with 10 bases lining up with TRBD2. The material sequenced was blood. The receptor comes from a young man in good health. CDR3 sequence reads: CSVERTSGRQETQYF. CDR3 in DNA: TGCAGCGTTGAGAGGACTAGCGGAAGACAAGAGACCCAGTACTTC.